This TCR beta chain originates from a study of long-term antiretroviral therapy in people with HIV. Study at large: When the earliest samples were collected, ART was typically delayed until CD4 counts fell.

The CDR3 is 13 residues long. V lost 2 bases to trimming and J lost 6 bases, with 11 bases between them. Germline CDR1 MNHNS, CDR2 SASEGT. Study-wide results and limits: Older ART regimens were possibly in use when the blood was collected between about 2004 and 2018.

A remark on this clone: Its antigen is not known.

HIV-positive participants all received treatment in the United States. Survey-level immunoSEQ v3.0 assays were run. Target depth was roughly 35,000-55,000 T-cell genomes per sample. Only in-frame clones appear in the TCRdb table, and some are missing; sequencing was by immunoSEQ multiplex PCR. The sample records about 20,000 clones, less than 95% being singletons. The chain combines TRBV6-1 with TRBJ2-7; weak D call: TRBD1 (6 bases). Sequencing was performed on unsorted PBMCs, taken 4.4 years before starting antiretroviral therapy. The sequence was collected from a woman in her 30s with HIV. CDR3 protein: CASSENRVREQYF. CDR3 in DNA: TGTGCCAGCAGTGAAAACAGGGTGCGCGAGCAGTACTTC.